These T cell receptor beta chains were read from a single sample in a study of blood T cell repertoires in COVID-19. The protocol was immunoSEQ multiplex PCR, while the TCRdb copy is restricted to in-frame clones and leaves out a portion. The repertoire includes around 310,000 clones, around 89% of them detected once, and 3.5% to 4.5% sits in the top ten. The specimen was peripheral blood. The origin of the receptors is a woman aged 45 to 65 with active or convalescent COVID-19. Both conserved end residues are part of each CDR3. A D gene is named only where the DNA matches it firmly. Clone size is given for some rows only: seen once, a few or many times, or a class if the clone is expanded.

CDR3aa	CDR3nt	v_gene	j_gene	abundance	d_gene
CASSWGLAGGPLAF	TGTGCCAGCAGTTGGGGACTAGCGGGAGGCCCGCTTGCCTTC	TRBV2	TRBJ2-7	NA	TRBD2
CASSLLPGETEAFF	TGTGCCAGCAGCTTGTTACCAGGGGAAACTGAAGCTTTCTTT	TRBV5-4	TRBJ1-1	NA	NA
CASSPGQGGTEAFF	TGCGCCAGCAGCCCGGGACAGGGGGGGACTGAAGCTTTCTTT	TRBV4-1	TRBJ1-1	NA	TRBD1
CASSRVAGGRENIQYF	TGTGCCAGTAGTAGAGTAGCGGGGGGGCGTGAAAACATTCAGTACTTC	TRBV19	TRBJ2-4	NA	TRBD2
CASKEGDGRNTIYF	TGTGCCAGCAAAGAGGGGGACGGACGAAACACCATATATTTT	TRBV10-3	TRBJ1-3	NA	NA
CASSSLGYGYTF	TGTGCCAGCAGTTCCCTAGGCTATGGCTACACCTTC	TRBV28	TRBJ1-2	once	NA
CASSPSPVQGANEQFF	TGTGCCAGCAGCCCTTCCCCGGTACAGGGAGCCAATGAGCAGTTCTTC	TRBV3-1/TRBV3-2	TRBJ2-1	NA	NA
CASSSTGRMNTEAFF	TGTGCCAGCAGCTCCACAGGGCGCATGAACACTGAAGCTTTCTTT	TRBV7-8	TRBJ1-1	many	NA
CAISSSPGLPGNTIYF	TGTGCCATCAGTTCAAGTCCGGGACTTCCCGGAAACACCATATATTTT	TRBV10-3	TRBJ1-3	NA	NA
CAWSVQGALNSPLHF	TGTGCCTGGAGTGTCCAGGGGGCACTAAATTCACCCCTCCACTTT	TRBV30	TRBJ1-6	few	TRBD1
CASSLLAGELFF	TGTGCCAGCAGTTTATTAGCCGGGGAGCTGTTTTTT	TRBV27	TRBJ2-2	NA	NA
CASSLGTSGSKIYNEQFF	TGTGCCAGCAGTCTCGGGACTAGCGGGAGTAAAATCTACAATGAGCAGTTCTTC	TRBV28	TRBJ2-1	NA	TRBD2
CSANDRSANEKLFF	TGCAGCGCCAATGACAGGTCGGCTAATGAAAAACTGTTTTTT	TRBV29-1	TRBJ1-4	NA	NA
CASSPRSSTDTQYF	TGTGCCAGTAGTCCCCGGTCTAGCACAGATACGCAGTATTTT	TRBV19	TRBJ2-3	NA	NA
CASSLGGFTDTQYF	TGTGCCAGCAGTTTAGGAGGGTTCACAGATACGCAGTATTTT	TRBV27	TRBJ2-3	NA	NA
CASSSDRPNTGELFF	TGTGCCAGCAGCTCGGACAGACCGAACACCGGGGAGCTGTTTTTT	TRBV5-4	TRBJ2-2	NA	NA
CASSPRQGIGEQYF	TGTGCCAGCAGCCCCCGACAGGGGATCGGAGAGCAGTACTTC	TRBV7-2	TRBJ2-7	NA	TRBD1
CASSYEVNTEAFF	TGTGCCAGCAGCTACGAGGTGAACACTGAAGCTTTCTTT	TRBV7-2	TRBJ1-1	few	NA
CASSEEGWNSPLHF	TGTGCCAGCAGTGAAGAGGGTTGGAATTCACCCCTCCACTTT	TRBV25-1	TRBJ1-6	NA	NA
CASRHRDRANVLTF	TGTGCCAGCAGGCACAGGGATAGGGCCAACGTCCTGACTTTC	TRBV5-8	TRBJ2-6	NA	NA
CASSQGPEETQYF	TGCGCCAGCAGCCAAGGCCCAGAAGAGACCCAGTACTTC	TRBV4-1	TRBJ2-5	NA	NA
CASSNVSYGYTF	TGTGCCAGCAGCAACGTCAGCTATGGCTACACCTTC	TRBV21-1	TRBJ1-2	once	NA
CASSQTRGIKNIQYF	TGTGCCAGCAGCCAAACACGGGGGATTAAAAACATTCAGTACTTC	TRBV5-6	TRBJ2-4	NA	NA
CASSLARLGQGSDTEAFF	TGTGCCAGCAGCTTAGCGCGACTCGGTCAGGGGTCTGACACTGAAGCTTTCTTT	TRBV7-2	TRBJ1-1	NA	NA
CASSETSKNIQYF	TGTGCCAGTAGTGAGACAAGTAAAAACATTCAGTACTTC	TRBV19	TRBJ2-4	NA	NA
CASSQDPGQGKRLGSPLHF	TGCGCCAGCAGCCAAGACCCTGGTCAGGGGAAGCGATTGGGGTCACCCCTCCACTTT	TRBV4-1	TRBJ1-6	NA	NA
CASSWDTSVPAEQYF	TGTGCCAGCAGCTGGGACACTAGCGTACCCGCCGAGCAGTACTTC	TRBV5-4	TRBJ2-7	NA	NA
CASSIAMGTGELFF	TGTGCCAGCTCTATAGCCATGGGCACCGGGGAGCTGTTTTTT	TRBV9	TRBJ2-2	NA	NA
CASSQGWGPTIYF	TGTGCCAGCAGCCAAGGATGGGGGCCCACCATATATTTT	TRBV3-1/TRBV3-2	TRBJ1-3	NA	NA
CASSVTGGATNEKLFF	TGTGCCAGCAGTGTTACGGGGGGCGCAACTAATGAAAAACTGTTTTTT	TRBV25-1	TRBJ1-4	NA	NA
CASSVGGQGHSPLHF	TGTGCCAGCAGCGTAGGGGGGCAGGGCCATTCACCCCTCCACTTT	TRBV9	TRBJ1-6	NA	NA
CASSSEGASISGNTIYF	TGTGCCAGCAGCTCAGAGGGAGCCAGTATCTCTGGAAACACCATATATTTT	TRBV7-8	TRBJ1-3	NA	NA
CASSFEPSGRAEQYF	TGTGCCAGCAGCTTCGAACCTAGCGGGAGGGCCGAGCAGTACTTC	TRBV7-2	TRBJ2-7	NA	TRBD2
CASSLDEGTDTQYF	TGTGCCAGCAGCTTAGATGAGGGCACAGATACGCAGTATTTT	TRBV7-9	TRBJ2-3	few	NA
CASSPTGEDEAFF	TGCGCCAGCAGCCCGACAGGGGAGGATGAAGCTTTCTTT	TRBV5-1	TRBJ1-1	NA	TRBD1
CASSYTGGAGGYTF	TGTGCCAGCAGTTATACCGGCGGGGCGGGTGGCTACACCTTC	TRBV6-5	TRBJ1-2	once	NA
CASSGTVYEQYF	TGTGCCAGCAGTGGAACAGTTTACGAGCAGTACTTC	TRBV25-1	TRBJ2-7	NA	NA
CASTFRVADSPLHF	TGTGCCAGCACATTTCGAGTAGCGGATTCACCCCTCCACTTT	TRBV2	TRBJ1-6	NA	NA
CATSRDPTNTEAFF	TGTGCCACCAGCAGAGATCCTACGAACACTGAAGCTTTCTTT	TRBV15	TRBJ1-1	NA	NA
CASSQGLYNSPLHF	TGTGCCAGCAGCCAGGGGCTGTATAATTCACCCCTCCACTTT	TRBV3-1/TRBV3-2	TRBJ1-6	NA	NA
CASSQGTGSYNEQFF	TGCGCCAGCAGCCAAGGGACGGGGAGTTACAATGAGCAGTTCTTC	TRBV4-3	TRBJ2-1	NA	NA
CASSFTQGAKETQYF	TGCGCCAGCAGTTTTACACAGGGGGCTAAAGAGACCCAGTACTTC	TRBV10-2	TRBJ2-5	NA	TRBD1
CSARSGGAAFF	TGCAGTGCGCGATCGGGGGGGGCTGCTTTCTTT	TRBV20-1	TRBJ1-1	NA	NA
CASSQDQGMIEEKLFF	TGTGCCAGCAGCCAGGACCAGGGGATGATAGAAGAAAAACTGTTTTTT	TRBV3-1/TRBV3-2	TRBJ1-4	NA	NA
CASSFRTRGTGIDTQYF	TGTGCCAGCAGTTTTCGTACACGCGGGACAGGTATAGATACGCAGTATTTT	TRBV28	TRBJ2-3	NA	TRBD1
CASSFFRDRDTEAFF	TGTGCCAGCAGCTTCTTCCGGGACAGGGACACTGAAGCTTTCTTT	TRBV7-8	TRBJ1-1	NA	TRBD1
CASSQGTRGEQFF	TGTGCCAGCAGTCAGGGCACAAGGGGTGAGCAGTTCTTC	TRBV2	TRBJ2-1	NA	NA
CASTLGTDTQYF	TGTGCCAGCACACTAGGGACAGATACGCAGTATTTT	TRBV12-3/TRBV12-4	TRBJ2-3	NA	NA
CASSGASRQGGGGYTF	TGTGCCAGCAGTGGGGCCTCTAGACAGGGAGGCGGTGGCTACACCTTC	TRBV2	TRBJ1-2	NA	TRBD1
CASSFSGLGSGEQFF	TGTGCCAGCAGTTTTTCGGGACTAGGGAGTGGTGAGCAGTTCTTC	TRBV28	TRBJ2-1	NA	TRBD2
CASSGYRGDVQPQHF	TGTGCCAGCAGTGGATACAGGGGTGATGTTCAGCCCCAGCATTTT	TRBV6-1	TRBJ1-5	NA	TRBD1
CASSGQGPGTEAFF	TGTGCCAGCAGTGGACAGGGGCCGGGAACTGAAGCTTTCTTT	TRBV2	TRBJ1-1	NA	TRBD1